This T cell receptor (beta chain) is drawn from a study of sequential checkpoint blockade in melanoma. Study background: First-line arms were nivolumab then ipilimumab, or the reverse, randomized 1:1. After both sequences, patients received maintenance nivolumab.

Treatment denoted: randomized to nivolumab then ipilimumab (arm A) or the reverse (arm B). DNA-damaging chemotherapy had not been given to any patient beforehand. From thawed PBMCs, live CD3+CD8+ cells negative for CD19 and CD56 were sorted. The method was immunoSEQ multiplex PCR; TCRdb's version includes in-frame clones alone and lacks a portion of them. The sample consists of some 30,000 clones, approximately 86% of them appearing once. CDR3 size: 17 residues. Germline V gene lookup returns CDR1 SGHTA and CDR2 FQGNSA. The chain has TRBV7-2 and TRBJ2-5, with 7 bases matching TRBD1. The J call is doubtful: the DNA matches TRBJ2-7 better. The sequence derives from a human donor with melanoma. The sample in question was CD8+ T cells sorted from blood (inferred from file names), obtained from a patient given nivolumab and ipilimumab in sequence. The chain's CDR3 is CASSLALTGLERNEQYF. In DNA form, the CDR3 reads TGTGCCAGCAGCTTAGCCCTGACAGGGTTGGAAAGGAACGAGCAGTACTTC.